The 19 T cell receptor beta chains presented below share a single source sample, sequenced in a study of cytomegalovirus exposure and HLA in healthy donors. Both 60 Vbeta primers and 13 Jbeta primers went into the PCR. TCRdb's copy holds only in-frame clones and misses some; the assay was immunoSEQ multiplex PCR. The sample table includes 100,000 to 150,000 clones. The sequencing sample was made of PBMCs. These receptors were obtained from a woman aged 40 to 50 in good health and CMV-seropositive.

The chain has TRBV9 and TRBJ2-7, with D unclear. The length of the CDR3 is 12 residues. CDR1 is SGDLS, CDR2 YYNGEE, per germline. With 7 bases removed from V and 7 bases from J, the gap between germline ends came to 15 bases. The CDR3 loop reads CASSPGRREQYF. The DNA of the CDR3 is TGTGCCAGCTCCCCTGGGCGAAGGGAGCAGTACTTC.

The genes are TRBV6-5 and TRBJ2-5; 7 bases are a match to TRBD1. Germline V gene lookup returns CDR1 MNHEY and CDR2 SVGAGI. The CDR3 has 14 residues. V lost 5 bases and J lost 4; bases outside the gene matches: 7. DNA of the CDR3: TGTGCCAGCAGTCGCCTGACAGGGACAGAGACCCAGTACTTC. Encoded protein: CASSRLTGTETQYF.

The rearrangement uses TRBV28 and TRBJ1-3; 7 bases map to TRBD1. CDR3 length equals 17 residues. Looked up from germline, CDR1 is MDHEN and CDR2 is SYDVKM. The junction had 11 bases not matched to a gene; V was cut back by 5 bases and J by 1 base. CDR3 in DNA: TGTGCCAGCAGTGAAAAACAGGGGCCAACGTCTGGAAACACCATATATTTT. Amino acid sequence: CASSEKQGPTSGNTIYF.

The V gene is TRBV5-1, the J gene TRBJ2-7; 8 bases are shared with TRBD1. This CDR3 region has 15 residues. CDR1 and CDR2 (germline): SGHRS, YFSETQ. After removal of 4 bases from V and 0 bases from J, the junction contained 6 bases not matched to a gene. As DNA, the CDR3 is TGCGCCAGCAGCCCGCGACAGGGGACCTCCTACGAGCAGTACTTC. Amino acids: CASSPRQGTSYEQYF.

The rearrangement uses TRBV7-2 and TRBJ1-5; D remains unclear. CDR3 size: 16 residues. V gave up 1 base and J gave up 2 bases, with 12 bases separating them. Germline V gene lookup returns CDR1 SGHTA and CDR2 FQGNSA. This chain's CDR3 is CASSLVAGDGNQPQHF. The CDR3 nucleotides are TGTGCCAGCAGCTTAGTGGCCGGGGATGGCAATCAGCCCCAGCATTTT.

This chain uses TRBV18 with TRBJ2-2; D call uncertain. CDR3 length: 13 residues. CDR1 and CDR2 (germline): KGHSH, LQKENI. V was pared by 2 bases and J by 9 bases, with 10 bases between. The CDR3: CASSPSGDRELFF. The CDR3 DNA follows: TGTGCCAGCTCACCATCGGGTGACCGGGAGCTGTTTTTT.

The chain carries TRBV6-5 and TRBJ2-2; a possible D gene is TRBD2 (5 bases). The CDR3 sequence is 14 residues long. Germline values: CDR1 MNHEY, CDR2 SVGAGI. The V end lost 3 bases, the J end lost 5 bases, and 10 bases lay between the germline ends. The CDR3: CASSYRRQTGELFF. The CDR3 DNA reads as TGTGCCAGCAGTTATAGGAGGCAAACCGGGGAGCTGTTTTTT.

The gene calls are TRBV27 and TRBJ2-1; TRBD2 matches at 8 bases. The CDR3 totals 15 residues. Trimming took 6 bases from V and 4 from J; bases not matched to a gene: 8. Germline assignment: CDR1 MNHEY and CDR2 SMNVEV (reference sequence). Here the CDR3 reads CASRLGAGVYNEQFF. CDR3 nucleotides: TGTGCCAGCAGGCTAGGAGCGGGAGTTTACAATGAGCAGTTCTTC.

This chain links TRBV10-3 with TRBJ2-7; possibly TRBD2 for D (6 bases). CDR3 length: 14 amino acids. Germline V gene lookup returns CDR1 ENHRY and CDR2 SYGVKD. The V and J ends lost 7 bases and 2 bases respectively, with 15 bases between them. The CDR3 reads CAIKPGAQTYEQYF. The CDR3 DNA follows: TGTGCCATCAAGCCGGGAGCACAAACCTACGAGCAGTACTTC.

The chain joins TRBV5-4 to TRBJ2-6, with TRBD1 matching over 9 bases. This CDR3 contains 15 residues. Looked up from germline, CDR1 is SGHNT and CDR2 is YYREEE (reference sequence). V was pared by 2 bases and J by 4 bases, with 1 base of the junction left unmatched. The CDR3 sequence: CASSLTGGGANVLTF. The DNA of the CDR3 is TGTGCCAGCAGCTTAACAGGGGGCGGGGCCAACGTCCTGACTTTC.

The CDR3 DNA follows: TGCAGCGTTGGGGGACAGGCGAACACCGGGGAGCTGTTTTTT. Translated: CSVGGQANTGELFF. The chain couples TRBV29-1 to TRBJ2-2; 8 nucleotides line up with TRBD1. CDR1 SQVTM and CDR2 ANQGSEA come from the germline V gene. There are 14 residues in the CDR3. Unmatched junction bases numbered 1, after V lost 4 bases and J lost 0 bases.

V gene TRBV6-5 combines with J gene TRBJ1-4; D is uncertain. Per the germline V gene, CDR1 is MNHEY and CDR2 is SVGAGI. The germline V and J ends were trimmed by 0 bases and 5 bases, with 13 bases remaining between them. This CDR3 is built from 16 residues. The CDR3 spells CASSYSRGDRNEKLFF. The CDR3 nucleotides read TGTGCCAGCAGTTACTCCCGCGGTGATCGAAATGAAAAACTGTTTTTT.

The chain couples TRBV9 to TRBJ2-1; a possible D gene is TRBD2 (6 bases). The CDR3 is 14 amino acids. Germline CDR1 reads SGDLS; CDR2 reads YYNGEE. V lost 1 base and J 7 bases, leaving 12 bases between the germline ends. The CDR3 nucleotides read TGTGCCAGCAGCGTAAAACGGGAGCGGAATGAGCAGTTCTTC. It yields the protein CASSVKRERNEQFF. Variable domain in full (rest from reference TRBV9 and TRBJ2-1): DSGVTQTPKHLITATGQRVTLRCSPRSGDLSVYWYQQSLDQGLQFLIQYYNGEERAKGNILERFSAQQFPDLHSELNLSSLELGDSALYFCASSVKRERNEQFFGPGTRLTVL.

The chain employs TRBV18 and TRBJ1-3; 10 nucleotides match TRBD1. The junction had 12 bases not matched to a gene; V was cut back by 4 bases and J by 0 bases. The germline V gene has CDR1 KGHSH and CDR2 LQKENI. The CDR3 has 19 residues. This chain's CDR3 is CASSLKVGTGAYSGNTIYF. In nucleotides, the CDR3 is TGTGCCAGCTCACTGAAAGTCGGGACAGGGGCCTACTCTGGAAACACCATATATTTT. The entire variable domain, with the rest obtained from reference TRBV18 and TRBJ1-3, is as follows: NAGVMQNPRHLVRRRGQEARLRCSPMKGHSHVYWYRQLPEEGLKFMVYLQKENIIDESGMPKERFSAEFPKEGPSILRIQQVVRGDSAAYFCASSLKVGTGAYSGNTIYFGEGSWLTVV.

V is TRBV5-1 and J is TRBJ2-3; TRBD2 matches at 8 bases. Germline loops: CDR1 SGHRS, CDR2 YFSETQ. The CDR3 has 15 residues. V was pared by 4 bases and J by 10 bases, with 14 bases of the junction left unmatched. The CDR3 region has the DNA TGCGCCAGCAGCCCCACCGGGGGTGCGGGACTAGCGCAGTATTTT. Its protein is CASSPTGGAGLAQYF.

The CDR3 sequence: CASSLGFDGATNEKLFF. The CDR3 DNA reads as TGTGCCAGCAGCTTGGGTTTCGACGGAGCAACTAATGAAAAACTGTTTTTT. J is TRBJ1-4 and V is TRBV5-5; no reliable D call. The V end lost 0 bases, the J end lost 0 bases, and 12 bases lay between the germline ends. CDR1 and CDR2 from the germline V gene are SGHKS and YYEKEE (reference sequence). The CDR3 has 17 amino acids.

The chain couples TRBV2 to TRBJ2-3; D remains unclear. The CDR3 is 12 residues long. Trimming pared 4 bases from V and 6 bases from J, leaving 8 bases between. The germline V gene has CDR1 SNHLY and CDR2 FYNNEI. The CDR3 DNA sequence: TGTGCCAGCAGTGCGTTGGGCGATACGCAGTATTTT. Its translation is CASSALGDTQYF.

The chain uses TRBV7-2 and TRBJ1-2, with 7 bases fitting TRBD1. The CDR3 is 15 amino acids. CDR1 and CDR2 from the germline V gene are SGHTA and FQGNSA. V lost 1 base, J lost 6 bases, and 8 bases stayed unmatched. CDR3 bases: TGTGCCAGCAGCTTAGATGCGGGGACAGCAAATGGCTACACCTTC. This gives the protein CASSLDAGTANGYTF.

The J gene is TRBJ2-7, the V gene TRBV10-2; D perhaps matches TRBD2 (7 bases). The CDR3 is 17 amino acids. The germline V gene has CDR1 WSHSY and CDR2 SAAADI. V lost 4 bases, J lost 1 base, and 20 bases lay in between. The CDR3 sequence: CASSAISGGTSSYEQYF. The CDR3 DNA reads TGCGCCAGCAGTGCTATCTCCGGGGGGACATCTTCCTACGAGCAGTACTTC.